These 5 T cell receptor beta chains were sequenced from one sample in a study of T-cell memory formation after mild COVID-19. TCRdb analysed the 5' RACE reads with MiXCR anew, one entry per CDR3 protein. There are under 250,000 distinct CDR3 sequences in the sample; roughly a tenth occur only once, and 3% lies in the top ten. Sequencing was done on a sample of PBMCs or a T cell subset sorted from them (not recorded which). Receptors were obtained from a man between 18 and 29 years old who had mild COVID-19 (a few samples of this study predate the infection). Cell type and time point are not known.

The chain links TRBV6-6 to TRBJ2-1, with D maybe TRBD2 (6 bases). The CDR3 totals 15 residues. V was shortened by 6 bases and J by 8 bases, with 20 bases between the two germline ends. Germline assignment: CDR1 MNHNY and CDR2 SVGAGI (reference sequence). DNA of the CDR3: TGTGCCAGCAGCCAGGGAAGGAGGGCTAATTATGAGCAGTTCTTC. This gives the protein CASSQGRRANYEQFF.

The V call is TRBV29-1, the J call TRBJ2-5; D remains unclear. There are 12 residues in the CDR3. Germline V gene sequence: CDR1 SQVTM, CDR2 ANQGSEA. Trimming removed 2 bases from V and 1 base from J, with 5 bases in between. The CDR3 bases are TGCAGCGTTGAAAGACTCCAAGAGACCCAGTACTTC. Amino acids: CSVERLQETQYF.

This clonotype came up a few times. The gene calls are TRBV5-1 and TRBJ2-3; TRBD2 matches 11 bases. The germline V gene encodes CDR1 SGHRS and CDR2 YFSETQ. Trimming cost V 1 base and J 6 bases; bases outside gene matches: 10. The length of the CDR3 is 17 residues. The CDR3 coding sequence is TGCGCCAGCAGCTTGACCTTTAGCGGGGGGGCCTCGGATACGCAGTATTTT. Translation: CASSLTFSGGASDTQYF.

The chain links TRBV3-1 to TRBJ1-2, with D unclear. Germline CDR1 and CDR2: LGHDT and YNNKEL (reference sequence). Trimming took 6 bases from V and 2 from J, leaving 13 bases between them. The CDR3 runs 14 residues. The DNA for the CDR3 is TGTGCCAGCAGTTTTTCAGGAGGGAACTATGGCTACACCTTC. Translation gives CASSFSGGNYGYTF.

This clonotype has just a few counts. The V call is TRBV6-2 or TRBV6-3, the J call TRBJ2-7; D gene unclear. Germline V gene data show CDR1 as MNHEY and CDR2 as SVGEGT. V shed 0 bases and J shed 0 bases, with 12 bases lying between them. This CDR3 comprises 16 residues. The CDR3 region is CASSYSHPGISYEQYF. The DNA of the CDR3 is TGTGCCAGCAGTTACTCCCATCCAGGAATCTCCTACGAGCAGTACTTC.